The 16 T cell receptor beta chains below all came from one sample that was sequenced in a study of a mutant IDH1 vaccine in newly diagnosed glioma. The protocol was immunoSEQ multiplex PCR, while the TCRdb copy is restricted to in-frame clones and leaves out a portion. The table shows around 65,000 clones, with roughly 80% occurring only once. Indicated time point: week 11, during vaccination. In the vaccine, a single dose held 300 ug of the mutant IDH1 20-mer peptide, along with topical imiquimod. These TCRs' antigens remain unknown. The sequenced sample was PBMCs, obtained from a glioma patient whose treatment included an IDH1 peptide vaccine. The receptors derive from a man aged 50-60 years with glioma.

The chain recombines TRBV2 with TRBJ2-1; D may correspond to TRBD1 or TRBD2 (5 bases each). The V gene's germline CDR1 is SNHLY and CDR2 FYNNEI. The CDR3 is made up of 15 amino acids. V shed 6 bases and J shed 4 bases, with 16 bases lying between them. The CDR3 DNA reads TGTGCCAGCAGGAGCAGGGAGTCGGTATACAATGAGCAGTTCTTC. Residues: CASRSRESVYNEQFF.

The chain links TRBV19 to TRBJ2-1, with TRBD1 as a possible D gene (5 bases). The CDR3 is 14 residues long. V was shortened by 6 bases and J by 3 bases, with 12 bases between the two germline ends. CDR1 LNHDA and CDR2 SQIVND come from the germline V gene (reference sequence). CDR3 sequence reads: CASRTDPSYNEQFF. The CDR3 nucleotides are TGTGCCAGTAGGACAGATCCTAGCTACAATGAGCAGTTCTTC.

V gene TRBV19 combines with J gene TRBJ2-5, with D perhaps TRBD2 (5 bases). V shed 6 bases and J shed 5 bases, with 10 bases lying between them. This CDR3 is 12 amino acids long. Germline V gene sequence: CDR1 LNHDA, CDR2 SQIVND (reference sequence). The CDR3 loop is CASREDGETQYF. CDR3 DNA: TGTGCCAGTAGGGAGGACGGGGAGACCCAGTACTTC.

This clone has only one observation. The gene calls are TRBV7-9 and TRBJ2-3; D is unclear. In germline, CDR1 is SEHNR, CDR2 FQNEAQ (reference sequence). The CDR3 is 15 residues long. Trimming stripped 7 bases from V and 2 bases from J, with 16 bases between. The CDR3 spells CASTQRTAITDTQYF. In DNA, the CDR3 is TGTGCCAGCACCCAAAGGACGGCGATCACAGATACGCAGTATTTT.

This clone was recorded many times. This chain links TRBV28 with TRBJ2-4; maybe TRBD1 (6 bases). Looked up from germline, CDR1 is MDHEN and CDR2 is SYDVKM. This CDR3 is 13 amino acids long. V was trimmed by 6 bases and J by 7 bases, leaving 13 bases between them. As DNA, the CDR3 is TGTGCCAGCAGAGAGGGGGTGTTGAACATTCAGTACTTC. Its translation is CASREGVLNIQYF. Full variable domain (rest looked up from reference TRBV28 and TRBJ2-4): DVKVTQSSRYLVKRTGEKVFLECVQDMDHENMFWYRQDPGLGLRLIYFSYDVKMKEKGDIPEGYSVSREKKERFSLILESASTNQTSMYLCASREGVLNIQYFGAGTRLSVL.

The V and J genes are TRBV19 and TRBJ2-2, with a weak D call TRBD2 (6 bases). This CDR3 comprises 13 residues. The germline gives CDR1 LNHDA, CDR2 SQIVND (reference sequence). Trimming pared 5 bases from V and 5 bases from J, leaving 9 bases between. The CDR3 spells CASSGGRTGELFF. CDR3 in DNA: TGTGCCAGTAGTGGGGGGAGGACCGGGGAGCTGTTTTTT.

The chain couples TRBV20-1 to TRBJ2-7; D might be TRBD1 (5 bases). The germline V gene encodes CDR1 DFQATT and CDR2 SNEGSKA (reference sequence). The CDR3 sequence is 11 residues long. V was trimmed by 5 bases and J by 0 bases, leaving 5 bases between them. CDR3 sequence: CSAQGSYEQYF. CDR3 sequence (DNA): TGCAGTGCTCAGGGCTCCTACGAGCAGTACTTC.

The V call is TRBV15, the J call TRBJ1-1, with a weak D call TRBD1 (5 bases). This CDR3 has 15 residues. The germline V gene encodes CDR1 LNHNV and CDR2 YYDKDF (reference sequence). With 8 bases removed from V and 0 bases from J, the gap between germline ends came to 16 bases. The CDR3 loop is CATHPPGSMNTEAFF. The CDR3 DNA reads TGTGCCACCCACCCCCCAGGGAGCATGAACACTGAAGCTTTCTTT.

This clone was counted a single time. This rearrangement joins TRBV7-8 to TRBJ2-3, with D maybe TRBD1 (5 bases). The CDR3 covers 15 residues. The germline V gene encodes CDR1 SGHVS and CDR2 FQNEAQ. V dropped 5 bases and J dropped 1 base, with 13 bases sitting between them. The CDR3 DNA reads as TGTGCCAGCAGCGTCGACAGCCTCCGCACAGATACGCAGTATTTT. Encoded protein: CASSVDSLRTDTQYF.

The rearrangement uses TRBV10-3 and TRBJ2-2; D remains ambiguous. V lost 4 bases, J lost 6 bases, and 15 bases lay in between. Germline assignment: CDR1 ENHRY and CDR2 SYGVKD. This CDR3 is 15 amino acids long. CDR3 DNA sequence: TGTGCCATCAGTGGTGCAGCCCAAAATGCCGGGGAGCTGTTTTTT. Translating gives CAISGAAQNAGELFF.

This chain uses TRBV7-8 with TRBJ2-2; 10 bases are a match to TRBD1. From germline, CDR1 is SGHVS and CDR2 FQNEAQ. This CDR3 spans 14 amino acids. The V gene end was trimmed by 5 bases and the J gene end by 7 bases; junction bases not matched to a gene: 4. Here the CDR3 reads CASSPGQGSGELFF. As DNA, the CDR3 is TGTGCCAGCAGCCCGGGACAGGGGAGCGGGGAGCTGTTTTTT.

The chain recombines TRBV5-1 with TRBJ2-7, with D hard to call. Germline values: CDR1 SGHRS, CDR2 YFSETQ. The CDR3 covers 14 residues. Trimming removed 4 bases from V and 6 bases from J, with 17 bases in between. The CDR3 spells CASSADLNVGEQYF. The CDR3 nucleotides read TGCGCCAGCAGCGCTGATCTGAACGTGGGCGAGCAGTACTTC.

This clone was detected once. The chain couples TRBV2 to TRBJ1-4; D is unresolved. The germline gives CDR1 SNHLY, CDR2 FYNNEI. Between the trimmed V and J ends, which lost 3 bases and 3 bases, there was a span of 11 bases. This CDR3 has 15 residues. The CDR3 coding sequence is TGTGCCAGCAGTGACAGAAGGTCGGCTAATGAAAAACTGTTTTTT. The encoded protein is CASSDRRSANEKLFF.

This clone has only one observation. The chain employs TRBV5-1 and TRBJ1-1, with D possibly matching TRBD1 (6 bases). CDR3 size: 15 residues. The V end lost 5 bases, the J end lost 1 base, and 15 bases lay between the germline ends. Looked up from germline, CDR1 is SGHRS and CDR2 is YFSETQ. The CDR3 here is CASSLTGGPNTEAFF. DNA for the CDR3: TGCGCCAGCAGTTTGACGGGGGGGCCGAACACTGAAGCTTTCTTT.

The V and J genes are TRBV14 and TRBJ2-7; D is perhaps TRBD1 or TRBD2 (5 bases each). Germline-derived CDR1 and CDR2 are SGHDN and FVKESK. The CDR3 is 16 residues long. Trimming took off 3 bases at V and 7 bases at J, with 22 bases between the two ends. This chain's CDR3 is CASSQDTGLTHGEQYF. CDR3 in DNA: TGTGCCAGCAGCCAGGACACGGGATTAACCCATGGGGAGCAGTACTTC.

This clone was counted a few times. The rearrangement joins TRBV6-1 to TRBJ2-5, with D perhaps assigned TRBD1 or TRBD2 (6 bases each). Germline CDR1 is MNHNS and CDR2 is SASEGT. V dropped 2 bases and J dropped 5 bases, with 24 bases sitting between them. The CDR3 is 18 residues long. The CDR3 nucleotides read TGTGCCAGCAGTGAACTTTCCGTAACACAGGGCCGGGGGGAGACCCAGTACTTC. Protein: CASSELSVTQGRGETQYF.